A single count supports the clone carrying this T cell receptor beta chain. This record comes from a study of blood T cell repertoires in COVID-19. In the original processing: Reference gene primer amplification yielded estimated nucleated cell counts. The method was immunoSEQ multiplex PCR; TCRdb's version includes in-frame clones alone and lacks a portion of them. That table furnishes V, J and clone size, whereas the DNA furnished D and trimming. This sample has 120,000 or so clones, with approximately 80% found just once. The CDR3 has 11 amino acids. V was shortened by 3 bases and J by 5 bases, with 4 bases between the two germline ends.

This TCR was sampled from a man aged 40-49 years with active or convalescent COVID-19. The chain has TRBV12-3 or TRBV12-4 and TRBJ1-2; D not resolved. The sequencing sample was made of peripheral blood. The CDR3 sequence is CASSFLYGYTF. The CDR3 DNA reads TGTGCCAGCAGTTTCCTGTATGGCTACACCTTC.